This passage covers 30 T cell receptor beta chains from one sample sequenced in a study of T cells in Graves' hyperthyroidism and ophthalmopathy. Amplified TCR beta CDR3 regions came from RNA transcripts. Using the HTBI primer set, a first-round RT-PCR was run on the TCR CDR3. A single record per CDR3 protein comes from TCRdb applying MiXCR to the multiplex PCR reads. The sample holds around 600,000 distinct CDR3 sequences, about 15% seen once. The material sequenced was blood. The receptors stem from a woman under 40 with Graves' hyperthyroidism.

The V gene is TRBV19, the J gene TRBJ2-5; TRBD2 might be the D (5 bases). CDR1 is LNHDA and CDR2 is SQIVND in the germline V gene (reference sequence). Trimming removed 4 bases from V and 4 bases from J, with 16 bases in between. The CDR3 is made up of 15 amino acids. The CDR3: CASSTYLRGGETQYF. In nucleotides, the CDR3 is TGTGCCAGTAGTACCTATCTCCGGGGTGGAGAGACCCAGTACTTC.

This clonotype showed up many times. The gene calls are TRBV4-1 and TRBJ2-7; 7 bases fit TRBD1. This CDR3 has 15 amino acids. V trimming: 1 base; J trimming: 3 bases; junction bases outside the gene matches: 6. Germline CDR1 reads MGHRA; CDR2 reads YSYEKL. As DNA, the CDR3 is TGCGCCAGCAGCCAAGGAGGGGGCTCTGACTACGAGCAGTACTTC. It specifies CASSQGGGSDYEQYF.

This clonotype was seen ten or more times. The CDR3: CASRHRSGSLYNEQFF. CDR3 bases: TGTGCCAGCAGGCACCGTAGCGGGAGCCTCTACAATGAGCAGTTCTTC. The rearrangement joins TRBV11-2 to TRBJ2-1; TRBD2 matches 9 bases. The V and J ends lost 6 bases and 3 bases, in that order; junction bases with no gene match: 9. Looked up from germline, CDR1 is SGHAT and CDR2 is FQNNGV. The CDR3 contains 16 residues.

This chain uses TRBV4-1 with TRBJ2-7; TRBD2 matches 12 bases. The length of the CDR3 is 19 residues. After removal of 1 base from V and 4 bases from J, the junction contained 14 bases not matched to a gene. Per germline, CDR1 MGHRA and CDR2 YSYEKL. The CDR3 spells CASSQGGARGLAGLYEQYF. DNA of the CDR3: TGCGCCAGCAGCCAAGGAGGGGCTCGAGGACTAGCGGGATTATACGAGCAGTACTTC.

V and J are TRBV19 and TRBJ2-7; 8 bases match TRBD2. Germline values: CDR1 LNHDA, CDR2 SQIVND (reference sequence). The ends lost 3 bases at V and 7 bases at J; junction bases unmatched: 8. This CDR3 is 14 amino acids long. This CDR3 reads CASSIRAGAEEQYF. The DNA for the CDR3 is TGTGCCAGTAGTATTCGAGCGGGAGCTGAGGAGCAGTACTTC.

Many counts were recorded for this clonotype. This chain uses TRBV7-3 with TRBJ2-3, with D possibly matching TRBD2 (6 bases). Looked up from germline, CDR1 is SGHTA and CDR2 is FQGTGA. The V end was cut by 5 bases, the J end by 0 bases, with 18 bases between. The CDR3 consists of 17 residues. The CDR3 sequence is CASSPGVAVESTDTQYF. The DNA of the CDR3 is TGTGCCAGCAGCCCCGGTGTAGCGGTGGAAAGCACAGATACGCAGTATTTT.

The chain combines TRBV18 with TRBJ2-7, with 13 bases aligning to TRBD2. Germline V lookup: CDR1 KGHSH, CDR2 LQKENI. The CDR3 is 16 residues long. J gave up 4 bases and V 0 bases, and 3 bases lay outside the gene matches. This CDR3 is CASSPPGTSGMYEQYF. The CDR3 DNA sequence: TGTGCCAGCTCACCACCGGGGACTAGCGGGATGTACGAGCAGTACTTC.

This clonotype was detected many times. The gene calls are TRBV5-5 and TRBJ2-7, with a tentative D call TRBD1 (6 bases). Trimming took off 2 bases at V and 0 bases at J, with 21 bases between the two ends. The CDR3 spans 18 residues. Germline lookup yields CDR1 SGHKS and CDR2 YYEKEE (reference sequence). The CDR3 DNA reads as TGTGCCAGCAGCTTCGTAGCAAACAGGGCTCTAAGCTCCTACGAGCAGTACTTC. Its translation: CASSFVANRALSSYEQYF.

The V call is TRBV20-1, the J call TRBJ2-1; D might be TRBD1 (5 bases). V shed 6 bases and J shed 9 bases, with 24 bases lying between them. CDR3 length equals 15 residues. The germline V gene encodes CDR1 DFQATT and CDR2 SNEGSKA (reference sequence). The CDR3 bases are TGCAGTGCACCGACAAGTTCGGTAGGAAGGGGTGAGCAGTTCTTC. Translating gives CSAPTSSVGRGEQFF.

This chain links TRBV5-4 with TRBJ2-2; D perhaps matches TRBD1 (6 bases). The CDR3 has 16 amino acids. The V and J ends lost 1 base and 4 bases respectively, with 14 bases between them. In germline, CDR1 is SGHNT, CDR2 YYREEE (reference sequence). CDR3: CASSLQGRRGTGELFF. In DNA, the CDR3 is TGTGCCAGCAGCTTGCAGGGGCGGAGAGGCACCGGGGAGCTGTTTTTT.

This clonotype was seen many times. This chain connects TRBV12-3 or TRBV12-4 to TRBJ2-7, with D possibly TRBD1 on 7 matching bases. This CDR3 is 17 amino acids long. Trimming took 1 base from V and 3 from J, leaving 19 bases between them. The CDR3 spells CASSLGQWTQGGYEQYF. The CDR3 DNA is TGTGCCAGCAGTTTAGGTCAATGGACTCAGGGGGGCTACGAGCAGTACTTC.

J is TRBJ2-7 and V is TRBV7-2; no clear D gene. Trimming shortened V by 1 base and J by 4 bases, and 11 bases separated the two germline ends. CDR3 length: 14 amino acids. Germline assignment: CDR1 SGHTA and CDR2 FQGNSA. The CDR3 coding sequence is TGTGCCAGCAGCTTAGAAACTGGGCCGTACGAGCAGTACTTC. Its protein product is CASSLETGPYEQYF. The variable domain in full, completed from reference TRBV7-2 and TRBJ2-7, reads GAGVSQSPSNKVTEKGKDVELRCDPISGHTALYWYRQSLGQGLEFLIYFQGNSAPDKSGLPSDRFSAERTGGSVSTLTIQRTQQEDSAVYLCASSLETGPYEQYFGPGTRLTVT.

This clonotype was counted only a few times. V and J are TRBV15 and TRBJ2-7, with TRBD2 identical over 8 bases. CDR3 length: 14 amino acids. Trimming at V came to 5 bases and at J to 3 bases, leaving 6 bases not matched to a gene. Per the germline V gene, CDR1 is LNHNV and CDR2 is YYDKDF (reference sequence). CDR3 nucleotides: TGTGCCACCAGCTCCAGTAGCGGGATCTACGAGCAGTACTTC. Translated: CATSSSSGIYEQYF.

There are many counts of this clonotype. This rearrangement joins TRBV11-2 to TRBJ2-7, with D possibly matching TRBD2 (6 bases). Germline CDR1 is SGHAT and CDR2 is FQNNGV. The CDR3 runs 16 residues. The V and J ends lost 5 bases and 2 bases respectively, with 19 bases between them. CDR3 nucleotides: TGTGCCAGCAGCATTAGCGGCGGCCTACCAGCCTACGAGCAGTACTTC. As protein: CASSISGGLPAYEQYF.

This clonotype has ten or more counts. This chain joins TRBV27 and TRBJ2-7; the D gene is possibly TRBD1 (6 bases). V was trimmed by 3 bases and J by 2 bases, leaving 8 bases between them. The germline gives CDR1 MNHEY, CDR2 SMNVEV (reference sequence). The length of the CDR3 is 13 residues. Here the CDR3 reads CASSLDSAYEQYF. In nucleotides, the CDR3 is TGTGCCAGCAGTTTGGACAGCGCCTACGAGCAGTACTTC.

This clonotype was observed many times. The V and J genes are TRBV7-3 and TRBJ2-5; TRBD2 matches 8 bases. The CDR3 runs to 14 residues. Trimming removed 4 bases from V and 5 bases from J; junction bases left unmatched: 6. The germline CDR1 and CDR2 sequences are SGHTA and FQGTGA. CDR3 DNA sequence: TGTGCCAGCAGCTGGGCGGGAGGAGGGGAGACCCAGTACTTC. Encoded protein: CASSWAGGGETQYF.

A few counts support this clonotype. A much larger clone lies a single base off, so this may be a read error. In this CDR3 the conserved last residue, phenylalanine or tryptophan, is missing, so a read error is likely. The V call is TRBV11-2, the J call TRBJ2-3; 10 bases map to TRBD2. V lost 5 bases to trimming and J lost 2 bases; unmatched junction nucleotides: 4. CDR3 length equals 15 residues. Per the germline V gene, CDR1 is SGHAT and CDR2 is FQNNGV. CDR3 in amino acids: CASSLLAGLTDTQYS. For the CDR3, the DNA is TGTGCCAGCAGCCTACTAGCGGGACTCACAGATACGCAGTATTCT.

In DNA, the CDR3 is TGTGCCATCAGTGAGTCGAGTGGACGGAATGAAAAACTGTTTTTT. Its protein is CAISESSGRNEKLFF. The chain uses TRBV10-3 and TRBJ1-4; the D is unclear. The CDR3 consists of 15 residues. Trimming took 0 bases from V and 5 from J, leaving 10 bases between them. Germline V gene data show CDR1 as ENHRY and CDR2 as SYGVKD.

This clonotype was seen repeatedly, ten times or more. The chain is built from TRBV6-5 and TRBJ2-7; possible D gene TRBD1, 6 bases. From germline, CDR1 is MNHEY and CDR2 SVGAGI. The length of the CDR3 is 16 residues. V lost 0 bases and J 6 bases, leaving 18 bases between the germline ends. The CDR3 DNA is TGTGCCAGCAGTTACTCGATCGGGACACAGAGGTCCGAGCAGTACTTC. It codes for CASSYSIGTQRSEQYF.

This chain's CDR3 is CASSLRPGTSTDTQYF. CDR3 DNA sequence: TGCGCCAGCAGCCTTCGCCCCGGGACGAGCACAGATACGCAGTATTTT. The J gene is TRBJ2-3, the V gene TRBV4-1; D is tentatively TRBD1 or TRBD2 (5 bases each). This CDR3 is 16 amino acids long. The ends were cut back, 4 bases at V and 0 bases at J, with 14 bases in the middle. Per germline, CDR1 MGHRA and CDR2 YSYEKL.

This chain uses TRBV9 with TRBJ2-2; the D call may be TRBD1 or TRBD2 (5 bases each). This CDR3 is 17 amino acids long. V lost 3 bases and J lost 8, with 23 bases in between. From germline, CDR1 is SGDLS and CDR2 YYNGEE. DNA of the CDR3: TGTGCCAGCAGCGAACGTCAGGGACGACTCGATGGGGGGGAGCTGTTTTTT. It codes for CASSERQGRLDGGELFF.

This clonotype showed up many times. The chain recombines TRBV20-1 with TRBJ2-5, with TRBD1 as a possible D gene (6 bases). CDR1 and CDR2 from the germline V gene are DFQATT and SNEGSKA (reference sequence). The CDR3 totals 11 residues. V lost 6 bases and J 5 bases, leaving 10 bases between the germline ends. DNA for the CDR3: TGCAGTGCCATCCAGGGGGAGACCCAGTACTTC. Translated: CSAIQGETQYF.

Only a few counts were recorded for this clonotype. This chain joins TRBV5-1 and TRBJ2-5; 10 bases align to TRBD1. Germline loops: CDR1 SGHRS, CDR2 YFSETQ. V shed 0 bases and J 3 bases; nucleotides not matched to a gene: 11. The CDR3 covers 18 residues. In DNA form, the CDR3 reads TGCGCCAGCAGCTTGGGGTTAGGGACAGGGGATTTGGAAGAGACCCAGTACTTC. Translating it yields CASSLGLGTGDLEETQYF. Full variable domain (outside the CDR3, taken from reference TRBV5-1 and TRBJ2-5): KAGVTQTPRYLIKTRGQQVTLSCSPISGHRSVSWYQQTPGQGLQFLFEYFSETQRNKGNFPGRFSGRQFSNSRSEMNVSTLELGDSALYLCASSLGLGTGDLEETQYFGPGTRLLVL.

The V gene is TRBV24-1, the J gene TRBJ2-7, with TRBD2 as a possible D gene (5 bases). Germline CDR1 is KGHDR and CDR2 is SFDVKD. This CDR3 region has 14 residues. The V and J ends lost 4 bases and 0 bases respectively, with 9 bases between them. The CDR3 coding sequence is TGTGCCACCAGTGACCCTGGGAGCTCCTACGAGCAGTACTTC. Translating gives CATSDPGSSYEQYF.

Concerning this clonotype: The junction shows a germline mismatch at one end, possibly a read error. This chain links TRBV5-1 with TRBJ2-1, with D unclear. The CDR3 extends over 14 amino acids. Germline V gene lookup returns CDR1 SGHRS and CDR2 YFSETQ. CDR3 nucleotides: TGCGCCAGCAGCTTTCCCGCTGGGGTCAATGGGCAGTTCTTC. Protein product: CASSFPAGVNGQFF.

This chain's CDR3 is CASSLEGQGLTEAFF. The CDR3 DNA is TGTGCCAGCAGTTTGGAGGGACAGGGTTTGACTGAAGCTTTCTTT. This chain connects TRBV27 to TRBJ1-1; 9 nucleotides align to TRBD1. Germline V gene data show CDR1 as MNHEY and CDR2 as SMNVEV (reference sequence). The trim removed 3 bases at V and 5 bases at J, leaving 7 bases unmatched. This CDR3 is 15 amino acids long.

A few counts support this clonotype. This chain uses TRBV24-1 with TRBJ2-3; TRBD1 matches 7 bases. Germline lookup yields CDR1 KGHDR and CDR2 SFDVKD. V gave up 1 base and J gave up 0 bases; unmatched junction bases: 6. This CDR3 spans 17 amino acids. CDR3 coding DNA: TGTGCCACCAGTGATTTCCCCGACAGGGCTAGCACAGATACGCAGTATTTT. It yields the protein CATSDFPDRASTDTQYF.

This clonotype was found many times. Written as DNA, the CDR3 is TGTGCCAGCAGTTTCACCGGGACAGGGGACGAGCAGTACTTC. Protein: CASSFTGTGDEQYF. The chain has TRBV12-3 or TRBV12-4 and TRBJ2-7; TRBD1 aligns across 10 bases. With 3 bases clipped from V and 5 bases from J, the junction kept 4 bases outside the gene matches. The CDR3 runs to 14 residues.

The chain has TRBV4-1 and TRBJ2-1, with 7 bases identical to TRBD2. J was trimmed by 8 bases and V by 6 bases; bases with no gene match: 10. This CDR3 comprises 14 residues. Germline-derived CDR1 and CDR2 are MGHRA and YSYEKL. As DNA, the CDR3 is TGCGCCAGCAGGTACAGCGGGAAGTTCGATGAGCAGTTCTTC. It yields the protein CASRYSGKFDEQFF.

Ten or more counts support this clonotype. This chain joins TRBV7-3 and TRBJ2-1; D might be TRBD2 (6 bases). Germline V gene data show CDR1 as SGHTA and CDR2 as FQGTGA. Trimming cost V 5 bases and J 8 bases, with 19 bases left between them. The CDR3 extends over 15 amino acids. CDR3 coding DNA: TGTGCCAGCAGCGAGTACTCCACTGGGAGGTATGAGCAGTTCTTC. It codes for CASSEYSTGRYEQFF.